These 4 T cell receptor beta chains share one sample of origin, sequenced in a study of early T cells in non-severe SARS-CoV-2 infection. TCRdb ran MiXCR on the 5' RACE reads and lists one entry per CDR3 protein. This sample carries over 80,000 distinct CDR3 sequences, more than 13% of them seen once, and the ten largest clones take 9.5% to 12%. Sequenced input: whole blood. The receptors were sampled from an adult who was a healthcare worker with PCR-confirmed SARS-CoV-2 infection or an uninfected control (not recorded which).

Here the CDR3 reads CASSSRGLSAEAFF. The CDR3 DNA follows: TGTGCCAGCAGCTCAAGGGGATTGTCAGCTGAAGCTTTCTTT. The chain combines TRBV7-2 with TRBJ1-1, with a tentative D call TRBD1 (5 bases). The V and J ends lost 4 bases and 6 bases respectively, with 15 bases between them. Germline values: CDR1 SGHTA, CDR2 FQGNSA. This CDR3 comprises 14 residues. The full variable domain, its missing parts supplied by reference TRBV7-2 and TRBJ1-1, is GAGVSQSPSNKVTEKGKDVELRCDPISGHTALYWYRQSLGQGLEFLIYFQGNSAPDKSGLPSDRFSAERTGGSVSTLTIQRTQQEDSAVYLCASSSRGLSAEAFFGQGTRLTVV.

The chain recombines TRBV5-1 with TRBJ1-1, with D hard to call. CDR1 and CDR2 from the germline V gene are SGHRS and YFSETQ. The CDR3 sequence is 15 residues long. V was shortened by 0 bases and J by 2 bases, with 11 bases between the two germline ends. The chain's CDR3 is CASSLDGSRNTEAFF. CDR3 DNA sequence: TGCGCCAGCAGCTTGGATGGGTCACGAAACACTGAAGCTTTCTTT. Based on the CDR3 plus reference TRBV5-1 and TRBJ1-1, the full variable domain is KAGVTQTPRYLIKTRGQQVTLSCSPISGHRSVSWYQQTPGQGLQFLFEYFSETQRNKGNFPGRFSGRQFSNSRSEMNVSTLELGDSALYLCASSLDGSRNTEAFFGQGTRLTVV.

The chain joins TRBV6-6 to TRBJ1-5, with no clear D. Trimming removed 5 bases from V and 0 bases from J, with 11 bases in between. This CDR3 region has 15 residues. Germline lookup yields CDR1 MNHNY and CDR2 SVGAGI (reference sequence). The CDR3 sequence: CASSKSEYSNQPQHF. The CDR3 DNA reads as TGTGCCAGCAGTAAGTCAGAGTATAGCAATCAGCCCCAGCATTTT.

The table lists this clonotype with a few counts. The chain couples TRBV29-1 to TRBJ1-2, with 8 bases lining up with TRBD1. Germline lookup yields CDR1 SQVTM and CDR2 ANQGSEA. The J segment lost 3 bases and the V segment lost 7 bases, leaving 4 bases of the junction unmatched. The CDR3 spans 12 residues. The CDR3 loop reads CSAGQGDYGYTF. As DNA, the CDR3 is TGCAGCGCCGGACAGGGTGACTATGGCTACACCTTC. Variable domain in full (rest from reference TRBV29-1 and TRBJ1-2): SAVISQKPSRDICQRGTSLTIQCQVDSQVTMMFWYRQQPGQSLTLIATANQGSEATYESGFVIDKFPISRPNLTFSTLTVSNMSPEDSSIYLCSAGQGDYGYTFGSGTRLTVV.